A selection of T cell receptor beta chains follows, all from one sample in a study of T-cell reconstitution after alpha-beta-depleted transplantation in children. TCRdb used MiXCR to reprocess the PCR reads, holding one entry per CDR3 protein. The table lists roughly 100,000 distinct CDR3 sequences, around 7% of them singletons, with about a sixth in the top ten. The source was PBMCs, collected before TCRalphabeta/CD19-depleted stem cell transplant. These receptors were collected from a boy younger than 10 with acute lymphoblastic leukemia, due to receive a stem cell transplant. The CDR3 runs from the conserved cysteine through the conserved F or W. D genes are given only for firm matches.

j_call cdr3_length d_call v_call cdr3_aa
TRBJ1-6 15 NA TRBV23-1 CASISTASYNSPLHF
TRBJ2-7 14 NA TRBV12-3/TRBV12-4 CASSVLGTSYEQYF
TRBJ1-2 14 TRBD1 TRBV6-5 CASSYHRQGFGYTF
TRBJ1-5 14 TRBD1 TRBV29-1 CSVVTGGSNQPQHF
TRBJ2-1 15 TRBD2 TRBV11-3 CASSSRGGLYNEQFF
TRBJ1-4 13 NA TRBV5-1 CASSEGPNEKLFF
TRBJ2-7 18 TRBD2 TRBV2 CASSPESWSGGALYEQYF
TRBJ1-2 14 TRBD1 TRBV16 CASSRNRDREGYTF
TRBJ1-5 14 TRBD1 TRBV19 CASSLGQRNQPQHF
TRBJ2-2 18 TRBD2 TRBV7-6 CASSLVLAGGTNTGELFF
TRBJ2-3 14 NA TRBV29-1 CSVETGVSTDTQYF
TRBJ2-6 17 NA TRBV5-4 CASSLDQILSGANVLTF
TRBJ2-2 14 NA TRBV7-3 CASSHTPGKGELFF
TRBJ1-1 14 TRBD1 TRBV12-3/TRBV12-4 CASNGDRANTEAFF
TRBJ1-1 14 NA TRBV12-3/TRBV12-4 CASSLDILDTEAFF
TRBJ1-1 12 TRBD1 TRBV6-5 CASRTGGTEAFF
TRBJ2-7 11 NA TRBV6-2/TRBV6-3 CASSWDYEQYF
TRBJ1-1 14 TRBD1 TRBV28 CASSRDRVTTEAFF
TRBJ1-5 15 TRBD1 TRBV19 CASRQTGAHNQPQHF
TRBJ1-5 13 NA TRBV20-1 CSARGDSNQPQHF
TRBJ1-1 14 NA TRBV4-1 CASSQDVRVTEAFF
TRBJ2-6 16 NA TRBV15 CATSPRERDGANVLTF
TRBJ2-3 16 NA TRBV7-2 CASSFRRGGSTDTQYF
TRBJ1-5 16 NA TRBV7-2 CASSLGPVKGNQPQHF
TRBJ1-5 14 NA TRBV7-9 CASSLASGLTPQHF
TRBJ2-2 15 NA TRBV7-9 CASSPPGPNTGELFF
TRBJ2-3 14 NA TRBV10-2 CASSESSGTDTQYF
TRBJ2-1 15 TRBD2 TRBV6-5 CASSYDGTGGNEQFF
TRBJ2-4 12 NA TRBV11-3 CASSLGEGIQYF
TRBJ2-1 16 TRBD1 TRBV25-1 CASSEDRGESYNEQFF
TRBJ2-7 16 TRBD1 TRBV28 CASSLFRTGISYEQYF
TRBJ2-3 15 NA TRBV6-2/TRBV6-3 CASSVKGGATETQYF
TRBJ1-2 16 NA TRBV7-9 CASSSGPTGKGYGYTF
TRBJ1-1 15 NA TRBV27 CASSFEGSPFIEAFF
TRBJ2-1 16 TRBD2 TRBV7-8 CASSLEGLAVNNEQFF
TRBJ2-3 12 NA TRBV7-2 CASSFSQASQYF
TRBJ2-1 15 NA TRBV4-2 CASSQDEGSYNEQFF
TRBJ1-1 13 NA TRBV4-1 CASRPRVGTEAFF
TRBJ2-7 12 NA TRBV20-1 CSARDEVREQYF
TRBJ1-5 13 NA TRBV6-6 CASTRARAQPQHF
TRBJ1-1 15 NA TRBV5-6 CASSLVGGVDTEAFF
TRBJ1-1 13 NA TRBV11-1 CASSWGGISEAFF
TRBJ1-1 16 NA TRBV7-9 CASRGFDSPRYTEAFF
TRBJ1-1 16 TRBD1 TRBV7-8 CASSLGQGMRNTEAFF
TRBJ2-6 16 NA TRBV5-1 CASSGWGSSGANVLTF
TRBJ2-1 14 NA TRBV5-1 CASSLGDGNDEQFF
TRBJ2-6 16 NA TRBV5-1 CASSLVTGSGANVLTF
TRBJ1-5 15 NA TRBV2 CASSNRVGSNQPQHF
TRBJ2-7 16 NA TRBV5-1 CASSLDGNSNVYEQYF
TRBJ2-1 13 NA TRBV14 CASSLDNYNEQFF
TRBJ2-4 17 NA TRBV20-1 CSARDRRSQLAKNIQYF
TRBJ2-3 13 NA TRBV5-1 CASSRDLVDTQYF
TRBJ1-1 17 NA TRBV15 CATSRSSGLPVNTEAFF
TRBJ1-2 15 NA TRBV12-3/TRBV12-4 CASSLFSDARGGYTF
TRBJ1-5 13 TRBD1 TRBV29-1 CSVNQGAGQPQHF
TRBJ2-1 14 NA TRBV9 CASSDRPGLNEQFF
TRBJ2-2 17 NA TRBV7-3 CASSLEGSEANTGELFF
TRBJ2-3 15 TRBD2 TRBV7-3 CASSRLAGSTDTQYF
TRBJ1-5 16 NA TRBV20-1 CSARNAGGEENQPQHF